The next 30 T cell receptor beta chains were all read from a single sample in a study of T-cell memory formation after mild COVID-19. Via MiXCR, TCRdb re-called the 5' RACE reads, giving one row per CDR3 protein. The data contain about 470,000 distinct CDR3 sequences, about 23% of them singletons. Sequencing was carried out using PBMCs or a T cell subset sorted from them (not recorded which). The receptors come from an adult woman who had mild COVID-19 (a few samples of this study predate the infection). Cell type and time point are not known.

CDR3 protein: CASSLGWVASGGYEQYF. CDR3 coding DNA: TGTGCCAGCAGCTTAGGTTGGGTGGCTAGCGGGGGTTACGAGCAGTACTTC. The gene calls are TRBV7-6 and TRBJ2-7; TRBD2 agrees at 10 bases. This CDR3 region has 17 residues. Germline trimming cut 1 base from V and 4 bases from J; bases unmatched to any gene: 10. Germline V gene lookup returns CDR1 SGHVS and CDR2 FNYEAQ.

The table lists this clonotype with a few counts. The chain couples TRBV12-3 or TRBV12-4 to TRBJ2-1; unclear D gene. The ends were cut back, 6 bases at V and 7 bases at J, with 13 bases in the middle. The CDR3 has 13 residues. CDR3 DNA sequence: TGTGCCAGCAGCCTACCCCCTCAGAATGAGCAGTTCTTC. Amino acid sequence: CASSLPPQNEQFF.

This clonotype showed up many times. CDR3 region: CASSYRQGYEQYF. Written as DNA, the CDR3 is TGTGCCAGCAGTTACCGACAGGGATACGAGCAGTACTTC. The chain recombines TRBV6-5 with TRBJ2-7; 7 bases are a match to TRBD1. The germline gives CDR1 MNHEY, CDR2 SVGAGI. Trimming took 2 bases from V and 4 from J; bases not matched to a gene: 2. The CDR3 extends over 13 amino acids.

The sample holds a few counts of this clonotype. The rearrangement uses TRBV24-1 and TRBJ2-1, with D tentatively TRBD2 (5 bases). The CDR3 is 14 amino acids. Looked up from germline, CDR1 is KGHDR and CDR2 is SFDVKD. The V end was cut by 7 bases, the J end by 6 bases, with 15 bases between. The CDR3 here is CATSLDRGFNEQFF. The CDR3 DNA sequence: TGTGCCACCAGCCTAGATCGCGGGTTCAATGAGCAGTTCTTC.

This clonotype appeared many times. V is TRBV29-1 and J is TRBJ2-1, with D possibly matching TRBD1 (5 bases). Germline V gene lookup returns CDR1 SQVTM and CDR2 ANQGSEA. CDR3 length: 11 amino acids. The ends were cut back, 4 bases at V and 6 bases at J, with 7 bases in the middle. The CDR3 bases are TGCAGCGTTGGACAGATCAATGAGCAGTTCTTC. It encodes CSVGQINEQFF.

This chain joins TRBV29-1 and TRBJ2-5; the D is unclear. V was trimmed by 4 bases and J by 5 bases, leaving 11 bases between them. The CDR3 runs 12 residues. CDR1 and CDR2 (germline): SQVTM, ANQGSEA. The CDR3 nucleotides are TGCAGCGTTGGGCAGGTGTTGGAGACCCAGTACTTC. This translates into CSVGQVLETQYF. Full variable domain (outside the CDR3, taken from reference TRBV29-1 and TRBJ2-5): SAVISQKPSRDICQRGTSLTIQCQVDSQVTMMFWYRQQPGQSLTLIATANQGSEATYESGFVIDKFPISRPNLTFSTLTVSNMSPEDSSIYLCSVGQVLETQYFGPGTRLLVL.

About this clonotype: Its ends do not fully match the called genes, so a read error is possible. The chain uses TRBV29-1 and TRBJ1-1; D may be TRBD1 (5 bases). The CDR3 consists of 12 residues. The germline V gene encodes CDR1 SQVTM and CDR2 ANQGSEA. The CDR3 DNA reads as TGCAGCGTCGAAGGGACCCCAGAGGGAGCTTTCTTT. Its translation is CSVEGTPEGAFF.

Written as DNA, the CDR3 is TGTGCCAGCAGCCTCCCTGGGGGGACCACAGATACGCAGTATTTT. Translated: CASSLPGGTTDTQYF. This chain links TRBV7-3 with TRBJ2-3; D might be TRBD2 (6 bases). Germline V lookup: CDR1 SGHTA, CDR2 FQGTGA. V shed 5 bases and J shed 2 bases, with 14 bases lying between them. The CDR3 length is 15 residues.

This clonotype was detected only a few times. The chain joins TRBV7-6 to TRBJ2-5, with D unresolved. The CDR3 has 13 amino acids. Trimming took 4 bases from V and 5 from J, leaving 11 bases between them. Germline CDR1 SGHVS, CDR2 FNYEAQ. The CDR3 loop is CASSSRVRETQYF. The CDR3 coding sequence is TGTGCCAGCAGCTCTCGGGTGCGGGAGACCCAGTACTTC. The full variable domain, rest sourced from reference TRBV7-6 and TRBJ2-5, is GAGVSQSPRYKVTKRGQDVALRCDPISGHVSLYWYRQALGQGPEFLTYFNYEAQQDKSGLPNDRFSAERPEGSISTLTIQRTEQRDSAMYRCASSSRVRETQYFGPGTRLLVL.

This clonotype has more than one count but fewer than ten. The rearrangement uses TRBV5-1 and TRBJ2-6; D uncertain. CDR1 SGHRS and CDR2 YFSETQ come from the germline V gene. The CDR3 is 14 amino acids. With 4 bases removed from V and 1 base from J, the gap between germline ends came to 6 bases. As DNA, the CDR3 is TGCGCCAGCAGCGCCGTATCTGGGGCCAACGTCCTGACTTTC. Translating gives CASSAVSGANVLTF.

The sample holds a few counts of this clonotype. The chain couples TRBV11-2 to TRBJ1-5; TRBD1 might be the D (5 bases). This CDR3 has 15 amino acids. With 0 bases removed from V and 7 bases from J, the gap between germline ends came to 13 bases. Germline V gives CDR1 SGHAT, CDR2 FQNNGV. The CDR3 DNA reads as TGTGCCAGCAGCTTAGACGAGGGGATAGGGCAGCCCCAGCATTTT. It specifies CASSLDEGIGQPQHF.

This clonotype has more than one count but fewer than ten. The rearrangement uses TRBV7-8 and TRBJ2-5; D assignment may be TRBD1 or TRBD2 (5 bases each). Germline V lookup: CDR1 SGHVS, CDR2 FQNEAQ. V lost 5 bases to trimming and J lost 8 bases, with 15 bases between them. The CDR3 length is 13 residues. In nucleotides, the CDR3 is TGTGCCAGCAGCAATGAGGCATGGGACACCCAGTACTTC. Amino acid sequence: CASSNEAWDTQYF.

The chain has TRBV14 and TRBJ2-7; D may be TRBD2 (5 bases). The CDR3 contains 13 residues. V was pared by 6 bases and J by 3 bases, with 12 bases between. CDR1 and CDR2 from the germline V gene are SGHDN and FVKESK. Here the CDR3 reads CASREAGNYEQYF. In nucleotides, the CDR3 is TGTGCCAGCAGAGAGGCCGGGAACTACGAGCAGTACTTC. Filled out from reference TRBV14 and TRBJ2-7, the complete variable domain reads EAGVTQFPSHSVIEKGQTVTLRCDPISGHDNLYWYRRVMGKEIKFLLHFVKESKQDESGMPNNRFLAERTGGTYSTLKVQPAELEDSGVYFCASREAGNYEQYFGPGTRLTVT.

V is TRBV27 and J is TRBJ2-7; tentatively, D is TRBD1 (5 bases). Germline V CDR1 and CDR2: MNHEY, SMNVEV (reference sequence). This CDR3 is 14 amino acids long. Between the trimmed V and J ends, which lost 4 bases and 4 bases, there was a span of 14 bases. The CDR3 protein is CASSWAGSTYEQYF. CDR3 in DNA: TGTGCCAGCAGTTGGGCAGGGTCAACGTACGAGCAGTACTTC.

There are a few counts of this clonotype. The rearrangement joins TRBV11-2 to TRBJ2-5; TRBD2 matches at 13 bases. The J segment lost 5 bases and the V segment lost 3 bases, leaving 6 bases of the junction unmatched. The germline gives CDR1 SGHAT, CDR2 FQNNGV. There are 16 residues in the CDR3. CDR3 bases: TGTGCCAGCAGCTTCCGGACTAGCGGGAGTTGGGAGACCCAGTACTTC. As protein: CASSFRTSGSWETQYF.

CDR3 DNA: TGCAGTGCTAGAGCGATAGGGGCTCAAGAGACCCAGTACTTC. Its translation is CSARAIGAQETQYF. This rearrangement joins TRBV20-1 to TRBJ2-5; possibly TRBD1 for D (5 bases). This CDR3 region has 14 residues. CDR1 is DFQATT, CDR2 SNEGSKA, per germline (reference sequence). V dropped 1 base and J dropped 2 bases, with 11 bases sitting between them.

The chain carries TRBV9 and TRBJ2-3; 7 bases map to TRBD2. V dropped 0 bases and J dropped 0; count of bases not matched to a gene: 1. The CDR3 sequence is 15 residues long. The germline V gene has CDR1 SGDLS and CDR2 YYNGEE. CDR3 coding DNA: TGTGCCAGCAGCGTAGGGGAGGGGAGCACAGATACGCAGTATTTT. The encoded protein is CASSVGEGSTDTQYF.

The chain is built from TRBV7-9 and TRBJ1-1; the match to TRBD1 covers 7 bases. Germline V CDR1 and CDR2: SEHNR, FQNEAQ (reference sequence). The CDR3 covers 13 residues. With V trimmed by 6 bases and J by 4 bases, 5 bases remained unmatched. The CDR3 DNA follows: TGTGCCAGCAGACCGAGACAGGGCACTGAAGCTTTCTTT. Its translation is CASRPRQGTEAFF.

This clonotype occurred a few times. This rearrangement joins TRBV19 to TRBJ2-3; TRBD2 agrees at 8 bases. V trimming: 8 bases; J trimming: 8 bases; junction bases outside the gene matches: 12. Germline loops: CDR1 LNHDA, CDR2 SQIVND (reference sequence). The CDR3 covers 14 residues. The CDR3 DNA reads as TGTGCCAGTGCCGGGCCGGGGGGGTTCGGTACGCAGTATTTT. Translated: CASAGPGGFGTQYF.

This chain uses TRBV20-1 with TRBJ1-2, with unresolved D. Trimming took 2 bases from V and 1 from J, leaving 17 bases between them. CDR1 and CDR2 (germline): DFQATT, SNEGSKA (reference sequence). This CDR3 has 16 residues. This chain's CDR3 is CSARPPGRALNYGYTF. The DNA for the CDR3 is TGCAGTGCTAGACCTCCAGGAAGGGCTCTTAACTATGGCTACACCTTC.

The J gene is TRBJ1-2, the V gene TRBV25-1; the D is unclear. The CDR3 consists of 13 residues. Trimming shortened V by 4 bases and J by 1 base, and 7 bases separated the two germline ends. Germline V gives CDR1 MGHDK, CDR2 SYGVNS. The CDR3 reads CASSVQFNYGYTF. DNA of the CDR3: TGTGCCAGCAGTGTTCAGTTTAACTATGGCTACACCTTC.

This clonotype was detected ten times or more. This chain uses TRBV29-1 with TRBJ2-1, with D maybe TRBD2 (6 bases). Trimming removed 7 bases at V and 8 bases at J, with 15 bases between. This CDR3 spans 12 amino acids. Germline values: CDR1 SQVTM, CDR2 ANQGSEA. The CDR3 loop reads CSAGAGSDEQFF. CDR3 coding DNA: TGCAGCGCCGGGGCGGGGAGCGATGAGCAGTTCTTC.

The rearrangement links TRBV7-6 to TRBJ2-1; the match to TRBD2 covers 9 bases. V trimming: 1 base; J trimming: 4 bases; junction bases outside the gene matches: 5. CDR3 size: 16 residues. Per the germline V gene, CDR1 is SGHVS and CDR2 is FNYEAQ. CDR3 sequence: CASSLDQREDYNEQFF. In DNA, the CDR3 is TGTGCCAGCAGCTTAGACCAGCGGGAGGATTACAATGAGCAGTTCTTC.

The chain recombines TRBV7-8 with TRBJ2-2; 8 bases align to TRBD1. Germline CDR1 is SGHVS and CDR2 is FQNEAQ. The CDR3 covers 15 residues. The J segment lost 2 bases and the V segment lost 5 bases, leaving 4 bases of the junction unmatched. CDR3 amino acids: CASSATGVNTGELFF. CDR3 in DNA: TGTGCCAGCAGCGCGACAGGGGTAAACACCGGGGAGCTGTTTTTT.

The chain couples TRBV28 to TRBJ1-2; 7 bases align to TRBD1. The junction had 2 bases not matched to a gene; V was cut back by 7 bases and J by 0 bases. Germline CDR1 MDHEN, CDR2 SYDVKM. CDR3 size: 13 residues. The chain's CDR3 is CASMQGANYGYTF. In DNA, the CDR3 is TGTGCCAGCATGCAGGGGGCTAACTATGGCTACACCTTC.

This sequence joins TRBV2 and TRBJ2-7; the match to TRBD1 covers 8 bases. Germline V gene lookup returns CDR1 SNHLY and CDR2 FYNNEI. V lost 9 bases to trimming and J lost 5 bases; unmatched junction nucleotides: 6. The CDR3 length is 12 residues. The CDR3 loop is CASRTGHDEQYF. CDR3 DNA: TGTGCCAGTCGGACAGGGCACGACGAGCAGTACTTC.

This clonotype has just a few counts. The chain is built from TRBV27 and TRBJ1-2; TRBD1 might be the D (5 bases). This CDR3 comprises 16 residues. Germline assignment: CDR1 MNHEY and CDR2 SMNVEV (reference sequence). V was trimmed by 5 bases and J by 8 bases, leaving 24 bases between them. In DNA, the CDR3 is TGTGCCAGCAGTCCTGCCGGAGGGGCCAGTTCCGGGGGCTACACCTTC. Protein: CASSPAGGASSGGYTF.

This chain links TRBV18 with TRBJ1-3; 7 bases are shared with TRBD1. The V gene's germline CDR1 is KGHSH and CDR2 LQKENI. This CDR3 contains 17 residues. With 3 bases clipped from V and 1 base from J, the junction kept 9 bases outside the gene matches. The CDR3 DNA sequence: TGTGCCAGCTCACCTCTAGGGACAGCGAATTCTGGAAACACCATATATTTT. Protein product: CASSPLGTANSGNTIYF.

The chain uses TRBV6-5 and TRBJ2-7; perhaps TRBD2 as D (6 bases). V gave up 6 bases and J gave up 6 bases, with 15 bases separating them. Germline-derived CDR1 and CDR2 are MNHEY and SVGAGI. This CDR3 region has 13 residues. The CDR3 reads CASRAGGGGEQYF. The CDR3, as DNA: TGTGCCAGCAGGGCCGGGGGAGGAGGCGAGCAGTACTTC.

The gene calls are TRBV7-9 and TRBJ1-1; TRBD1 is a possible D gene (5 bases). The germline V gene has CDR1 SEHNR and CDR2 FQNEAQ (reference sequence). The CDR3 is made up of 11 amino acids. Deletions cut 7 bases from V and 10 bases from J, with 13 bases between. The CDR3 reads CASISWTRAFF. The CDR3 DNA reads as TGTGCCAGCATTTCTTGGACACGAGCTTTCTTT.